The rows below give T cell receptor beta chains drawn from one sample of a study of cytomegalovirus exposure and HLA in healthy donors. The repertoire was sequenced with immunoSEQ multiplex PCR; TCRdb's copy has only in-frame clones and lacks some. The sample consists of roughly 130,000 clones, roughly 83% of them appearing once. The sequenced material came from PBMCs. Receptors originate from a girl under 10 years old in good health and CMV-seronegative. CDR3s include the opening cysteine and the closing phenylalanine or tryptophan. D genes are given only for firm matches. Some rows have no size entry. The others give once, few or many, or a class for an expanded clone.

V gene: TRBV18
D gene: .
clone size: few
J gene: TRBJ1-3
CDR3 length: 14
CDR3 protein: CASSRAGTGNTIYF
CDR3 DNA: TGTGCCAGCTCACGGGCCGGAACAGGAAACACCATATATTTT

V gene: TRBV11-1
D gene: .
clone size: once
J gene: TRBJ1-1
CDR3 length: 13
CDR3 protein: CASSLGLGTEAFF
CDR3 DNA: TGTGCCAGCAGCTTAGGGCTTGGCACTGAAGCTTTCTTT

V gene: TRBV7-8
D gene: TRBD2
clone size: .
J gene: TRBJ2-7
CDR3 length: 17
CDR3 protein: CASSLLAGGIINSEQYF
CDR3 DNA: TGTGCCAGCAGCCTACTAGCGGGGGGGATTATAAACTCCGAGCAGTACTTC

V gene: TRBV27
D gene: .
clone size: .
J gene: TRBJ2-7
CDR3 length: 18
CDR3 protein: CASSLRAPFGTTSYEQYF
CDR3 DNA: TGTGCCAGCAGTTTACGGGCACCATTTGGGACAACCTCCTACGAGCAGTACTTC

V gene: TRBV7-2
D gene: TRBD1
clone size: .
J gene: TRBJ1-2
CDR3 length: 14
CDR3 protein: CASSLARGQGGYTF
CDR3 DNA: TGTGCCAGCAGCTTAGCGCGGGGACAGGGTGGCTACACCTTC

V gene: TRBV6-1
D gene: TRBD1
clone size: few
J gene: TRBJ1-4
CDR3 length: 14
CDR3 protein: CASSPGTANEKLFF
CDR3 DNA: TGTGCCAGCAGCCCCGGGACAGCAAATGAAAAACTGTTTTTT

V gene: TRBV18
D gene: .
clone size: .
J gene: TRBJ1-1
CDR3 length: 16
CDR3 protein: CASSRNGGEMNTEAFF
CDR3 DNA: TGTGCCAGCTCGCGAAACGGAGGGGAAATGAACACTGAAGCTTTCTTT

V gene: TRBV4-2
D gene: TRBD1
clone size: .
J gene: TRBJ1-3
CDR3 length: 17
CDR3 protein: CASSQDLTGHSGNTIYF
CDR3 DNA: TGTGCCAGCAGCCAAGATTTGACAGGGCACTCTGGAAACACCATATATTTT

V gene: TRBV5-6
D gene: TRBD2
clone size: .
J gene: TRBJ2-3
CDR3 length: 14
CDR3 protein: CASERGLAPDTQYF
CDR3 DNA: TGTGCCAGCGAGCGGGGTCTAGCCCCAGATACGCAGTATTTT

V gene: TRBV11-1
D gene: .
clone size: .
J gene: TRBJ2-3
CDR3 length: 12
CDR3 protein: CASSPDSDTQYF
CDR3 DNA: TGTGCCAGCAGCCCAGACTCAGATACGCAGTATTTT

V gene: TRBV10-3
D gene: TRBD1
clone size: .
J gene: TRBJ2-3
CDR3 length: 14
CDR3 protein: CAIKNRGLADTQYF
CDR3 DNA: TGTGCCATCAAAAACAGGGGGCTGGCAGATACGCAGTATTTT

V gene: TRBV30
D gene: .
clone size: .
J gene: TRBJ1-3
CDR3 length: 14
CDR3 protein: CAWSKGISGNTIYF
CDR3 DNA: TGTGCCTGGAGTAAGGGGATCTCTGGAAACACCATATATTTT

V gene: TRBV10-1
D gene: TRBD2
clone size: .
J gene: TRBJ2-7
CDR3 length: 12
CDR3 protein: CASSESTSGTNF
CDR3 DNA: TGCGCCAGCAGTGAGTCGACTAGCGGGACTAACTTC

V gene: TRBV2
D gene: TRBD2
clone size: .
J gene: TRBJ2-7
CDR3 length: 14
CDR3 protein: CASSYGGGSYEQYF
CDR3 DNA: TGTGCCAGCAGTTACGGGGGAGGGTCCTACGAGCAGTACTTC

V gene: TRBV7-3
D gene: TRBD2
clone size: .
J gene: TRBJ2-3
CDR3 length: 14
CDR3 protein: CASSSAGSTDTQYF
CDR3 DNA: TGTGCCAGCAGCTCAGCGGGGAGCACAGATACGCAGTATTTT

V gene: TRBV11-2
D gene: TRBD2
clone size: once
J gene: TRBJ2-7
CDR3 length: 14
CDR3 protein: CASSSGTSIYEQYF
CDR3 DNA: TGTGCCAGCAGCTCCGGGACTAGCATCTACGAGCAGTACTTC

V gene: TRBV5-1
D gene: TRBD2
clone size: few
J gene: TRBJ2-1
CDR3 length: 16
CDR3 protein: CASSSVLAGGNNEQFF
CDR3 DNA: TGCGCCAGCAGCTCGGTCCTAGCGGGAGGTAACAATGAGCAGTTCTTC

V gene: TRBV7-3
D gene: TRBD1
clone size: .
J gene: TRBJ2-5
CDR3 length: 15
CDR3 protein: CASSETGDRVETQYF
CDR3 DNA: TGTGCCAGCAGCGAAACAGGGGACAGGGTAGAGACCCAGTACTTC

V gene: TRBV5-1
D gene: TRBD1
clone size: .
J gene: TRBJ1-3
CDR3 length: 13
CDR3 protein: CASRKGAENTIYF
CDR3 DNA: TGCGCCAGCAGGAAGGGGGCGGAAAACACCATATATTTT

V gene: TRBV19
D gene: .
clone size: .
J gene: TRBJ1-1
CDR3 length: 16
CDR3 protein: CASGSGLGPGGTEAFF
CDR3 DNA: TGTGCCAGTGGGTCCGGGCTCGGTCCGGGGGGGACTGAAGCTTTCTTT

V gene: TRBV9
D gene: .
clone size: .
J gene: TRBJ2-1
CDR3 length: 16
CDR3 protein: CASSPRLGGSYNEQFF
CDR3 DNA: TGTGCCAGCAGCCCCCGACTAGGAGGGTCCTACAATGAGCAGTTCTTC

V gene: TRBV2
D gene: TRBD2
clone size: .
J gene: TRBJ2-2
CDR3 length: 16
CDR3 protein: CASSERLAENTGELFF
CDR3 DNA: TGTGCCAGCAGTGAACGACTAGCGGAGAACACCGGGGAGCTGTTTTTT

V gene: TRBV11-2
D gene: TRBD1
clone size: .
J gene: TRBJ2-7
CDR3 length: 14
CDR3 protein: CASSLGTGHYEQYF
CDR3 DNA: TGTGCCAGCAGCCTCGGGACAGGCCACTACGAGCAGTACTTC

V gene: TRBV7-9
D gene: .
clone size: .
J gene: TRBJ1-1
CDR3 length: 13
CDR3 protein: CASSSGSNTEAFF
CDR3 DNA: TGTGCCAGCAGCTCAGGATCGAACACTGAAGCTTTCTTT

V gene: TRBV5-1
D gene: .
clone size: .
J gene: TRBJ2-1
CDR3 length: 15
CDR3 protein: CASSLSRVSYNGQFF
CDR3 DNA: TGCGCCAGCAGCTTGTCCAGGGTATCCTACAATGGGCAGTTCTTC

V gene: TRBV4-1
D gene: TRBD2
clone size: .
J gene: TRBJ2-1
CDR3 length: 21
CDR3 protein: CASSQGPSSLAGTSSYNEQFF
CDR3 DNA: TGCGCCAGCAGCCAAGGCCCCTCGAGTCTAGCGGGGACCAGCTCCTACAATGAGCAGTTCTTC

V gene: TRBV7-6
D gene: .
clone size: once
J gene: TRBJ1-5
CDR3 length: 13
CDR3 protein: CASSRQYFEPQHF
CDR3 DNA: TGTGCCAGCAGCCGCCAATACTTCGAGCCCCAGCATTTT

V gene: TRBV15
D gene: .
clone size: .
J gene: TRBJ2-7
CDR3 length: 15
CDR3 protein: CATSSFRDTTYEQYF
CDR3 DNA: TGTGCCACCAGCAGCTTCCGGGACACTACCTACGAGCAGTACTTC

V gene: TRBV10-2
D gene: TRBD1
clone size: .
J gene: TRBJ2-7
CDR3 length: 15
CDR3 protein: CASSSGTGRIYEQYF
CDR3 DNA: TGCGCCAGCAGCTCCGGGACAGGGCGAATCTACGAGCAGTACTTC

V gene: TRBV9
D gene: .
clone size: .
J gene: TRBJ2-7
CDR3 length: 14
CDR3 protein: CASSVGQGGSEQYF
CDR3 DNA: TGTGCCAGCAGCGTAGGCCAGGGCGGAAGCGAGCAGTACTTC

V gene: TRBV6-5
D gene: .
clone size: .
J gene: TRBJ2-3
CDR3 length: 12
CDR3 protein: CASSQPGETQYF
CDR3 DNA: TGTGCCAGCAGTCAGCCGGGGGAAACGCAGTATTTT

V gene: TRBV6-5
D gene: .
clone size: .
J gene: TRBJ1-2
CDR3 length: 15
CDR3 protein: CASSYSQERVYGYTF
CDR3 DNA: TGTGCCAGCAGTTACTCACAGGAGAGAGTCTATGGCTACACCTTC

V gene: TRBV19
D gene: .
clone size: .
J gene: TRBJ1-6
CDR3 length: 18
CDR3 protein: CASSKNRDTIGNSSPLHF
CDR3 DNA: TGTGCCAGTAGTAAGAACCGGGACACCATCGGGAATAGTTCACCCCTCCACTTT